A single sample gave rise to the 27 T cell receptor beta chains below, sequenced in a study of long-term antiretroviral therapy in people with HIV. With survey level as its setting, the immunoSEQ assay was v3.0. Sequencing used immunoSEQ multiplex PCR; TCRdb keeps in-frame clones, though not all of them. The table includes about 36,000 clones, 80% detected once. This specimen was unsorted PBMCs, taken 3.4 years after starting antiretroviral therapy. The receptors here all came from a man in his thirties or forties with HIV.

The chain uses TRBV30 and TRBJ1-4; D is perhaps TRBD1 (5 bases). The germline V gene has CDR1 GTSNPN and CDR2 SVGIG (reference sequence). This CDR3 is built from 15 residues. Trimming took off 3 bases at V and 4 bases at J, with 15 bases between the two ends. CDR3 in amino acids: CAWREGRRLNEKLFF. DNA for the CDR3: TGTGCCTGGAGGGAGGGACGGAGACTTAATGAAAAACTGTTTTTT.

The chain uses TRBV10-2 and TRBJ2-7; D call uncertain. Germline V gene data show CDR1 as WSHSY and CDR2 as SAAADI. The CDR3 extends over 14 amino acids. Between the trimmed V and J ends, which lost 2 bases and 1 base, there was a span of 9 bases. The chain's CDR3 is CASSEGVASYEQYF. In DNA, the CDR3 is TGCGCCAGCAGTGAGGGGGTAGCTTCCTACGAGCAGTACTTC.

This clone showed up just once. The CDR3 sequence is CSEWDNTEAFF. CDR3 nucleotide sequence: TGCAGTGAATGGGATAACACTGAAGCTTTCTTT. The rearrangement uses TRBV20-1 and TRBJ1-1; no clear D. The length of the CDR3 is 11 residues. V shed 7 bases and J shed 2 bases, with 8 bases lying between them. Germline CDR1 reads DFQATT; CDR2 reads SNEGSKA (reference sequence).

V is TRBV27 and J is TRBJ2-2, with 7 nucleotides matching TRBD2. Germline lookup yields CDR1 MNHEY and CDR2 SMNVEV (reference sequence). V shed 3 bases, J shed 6 bases, and the junction held 7 bases outside the gene matches. The CDR3 runs 15 residues. The CDR3 DNA follows: TGTGCCAGCAGTTTGGGCGGGGGACTGGCCGGGGAGCTGTTTTTT. Translated, it gives CASSLGGGLAGELFF.

The chain couples TRBV5-1 to TRBJ2-5; possible D gene TRBD2, 6 bases. Trimming left V 5 bases short and J 5 bases short, with 13 bases between. The germline V gene has CDR1 SGHRS and CDR2 YFSETQ. The CDR3 sequence is 13 residues long. The CDR3, as DNA: TGCGCCAGCAGATTCTCGGCGGGGGAGACCCAGTACTTC. As protein: CASRFSAGETQYF.

The V and J genes are TRBV29-1 and TRBJ1-1; D ambiguous. Trimming left V 4 bases short and J 0 bases short, with 3 bases between. The CDR3 sequence is 11 residues long. CDR1 SQVTM and CDR2 ANQGSEA come from the germline V gene. In DNA form, the CDR3 reads TGCAGCGTTGTATTGAACACTGAAGCTTTCTTT. Translation gives CSVVLNTEAFF.

The chain uses TRBV7-9 and TRBJ1-1; possibly TRBD1 for D (6 bases). The CDR3 spans 15 residues. V was pared by 5 bases and J by 0 bases, with 13 bases between. CDR1 SEHNR and CDR2 FQNEAQ come from the germline V gene (reference sequence). The CDR3 here is CASSLRGLVNTEAFF. The CDR3 DNA sequence: TGTGCCAGCAGCCTCAGGGGTTTAGTGAACACTGAAGCTTTCTTT.

The chain joins TRBV7-9 to TRBJ2-2; either TRBD1 or TRBD2 may supply D (5 bases each). Germline-derived CDR1 and CDR2 are SEHNR and FQNEAQ (reference sequence). V lost 3 bases, J lost 17 bases, and 19 bases lay in between. The CDR3 runs 13 residues. The CDR3 loop is CASSLYAGTGCFF. Here the CDR3 DNA reads TGTGCCAGCAGCTTGTACGCTGGGACCGGATGTTTTTTT.

DNA for the CDR3: TGCGCCAGCAGCCAAGATACGCGACTAGAGCAGTACTTC. It yields the protein CASSQDTRLEQYF. The genes are TRBV4-3 and TRBJ2-7, with TRBD2 as a possible D gene (5 bases). Trimming took 0 bases from V and 7 from J, leaving 10 bases between them. Germline V CDR1 and CDR2: LGHNA, YSLEER. This CDR3 region has 13 residues.

This chain uses TRBV19 with TRBJ1-5; no reliable D call. The V gene's germline CDR1 is LNHDA and CDR2 SQIVND (reference sequence). Trimming stripped 4 bases from V and 0 bases from J, with 10 bases between. The CDR3 has 15 amino acids. CDR3 sequence reads: CASSNMGNSNQPQHF. The CDR3 DNA follows: TGTGCCAGTAGTAATATGGGAAATAGCAATCAGCCCCAGCATTTT.

V and J are TRBV19 and TRBJ2-1, with TRBD2 identical over 8 bases. The CDR3 has 17 residues. Germline loops: CDR1 LNHDA, CDR2 SQIVND (reference sequence). The ends lost 1 base at V and 0 bases at J; junction bases unmatched: 5. CDR3 amino acids: CASSIAGGRSSYNEQFF. Written as DNA, the CDR3 is TGTGCCAGTAGTATAGCAGGCGGGAGGAGCTCCTACAATGAGCAGTTCTTC.

The chain carries TRBV6-6 and TRBJ2-2; D unclear. V was cut by 6 bases and J by 0 bases, with 11 bases left in between. The CDR3 has 15 residues. Germline loops: CDR1 MNHNY, CDR2 SVGAGI (reference sequence). CDR3 nucleotide sequence: TGTGCCAGCAGACACGCCACGGCGAACACCGGGGAGCTGTTTTTT. Its protein is CASRHATANTGELFF.

The chain couples TRBV11-2 to TRBJ1-1, with 8 nucleotides matching TRBD1. V lost 5 bases to trimming and J lost 5 bases; unmatched junction nucleotides: 10. Germline values: CDR1 SGHAT, CDR2 FQNNGV. This CDR3 is 15 amino acids long. The CDR3 reads CASSAMPGGATEAFF. The DNA for the CDR3 is TGTGCCAGCAGCGCAATGCCAGGGGGCGCGACTGAAGCTTTCTTT.

This clone appeared a few times. The rearrangement links TRBV27 to TRBJ2-2; the match to TRBD2 covers 8 bases. V was pared by 2 bases and J by 4 bases, with 3 bases of the junction left unmatched. From germline, CDR1 is MNHEY and CDR2 SMNVEV (reference sequence). The CDR3 loop spans 15 amino acids. CDR3 coding DNA: TGTGCCAGCAGTTTAAGCGGGAGAGTCACCGGGGAGCTGTTTTTT. It is translated as CASSLSGRVTGELFF.

This chain links TRBV4-2 with TRBJ2-3; a possible D gene is TRBD1 (5 bases). V gave up 0 bases and J gave up 5 bases, with 12 bases separating them. This CDR3 has 15 residues. Germline V gene sequence: CDR1 LGHNA, CDR2 YNFKEQ. CDR3 DNA sequence: TGTGCCAGCAGCCAAGATGGGAAAGGGGTAGATACGCAGTATTTT. This translates into CASSQDGKGVDTQYF.

The J gene is TRBJ2-7, the V gene TRBV11-2; D remains ambiguous. CDR3 length equals 13 residues. Germline CDR1 reads SGHAT; CDR2 reads FQNNGV. V was trimmed by 0 bases and J by 2 bases, leaving 5 bases between them. The CDR3 DNA reads TGTGCCAGCAGCTTAGATCGCGCCTACGAGCAGTACTTC. This sequence encodes CASSLDRAYEQYF.

The CDR3 sequence is CASDPMDTEAFF. CDR3 DNA sequence: TGTGCCAGTGACCCTATGGACACTGAAGCTTTCTTT. The chain is built from TRBV2 and TRBJ1-1; D is unresolved. Germline V gene sequence: CDR1 SNHLY, CDR2 FYNNEI. The CDR3 runs to 12 residues. V lost 9 bases to trimming and J lost 3 bases, with 11 bases between them.

The count of this clone is one. The chain combines TRBV29-1 with TRBJ2-7; a weak D match, TRBD1 (5 bases). The germline V gene encodes CDR1 SQVTM and CDR2 ANQGSEA. This CDR3 has 12 amino acids. With 5 bases removed from V and 6 bases from J, the gap between germline ends came to 14 bases. The CDR3 nucleotides are TGCAGCGTTAGGCTAAGGGGTCCCGAGCAGTACTTC. This translates into CSVRLRGPEQYF.

The chain uses TRBV6-6 and TRBJ1-2, with TRBD1 identical over 7 bases. The CDR3 totals 15 residues. The J segment lost 5 bases and the V segment lost 7 bases, leaving 13 bases of the junction unmatched. Germline V gene data show CDR1 as MNHNY and CDR2 as SVGAGI (reference sequence). The CDR3 DNA follows: TGTGCCAGCATCCGGGGCTCAACAGGGGAATATGGCTACACCTTC. Its translation: CASIRGSTGEYGYTF.

The CDR3 here is CASSYSSRGQETQYF. DNA of the CDR3: TGTGCCAGCAGTTACTCAAGCCGAGGCCAAGAGACCCAGTACTTC. The chain combines TRBV6-6 with TRBJ2-5, with D uncertain. CDR1 is MNHNY, CDR2 SVGAGI, per germline (reference sequence). V was cut by 0 bases and J by 1 base, with 9 bases left in between. The CDR3 sequence is 15 residues long.

The chain joins TRBV7-9 to TRBJ1-2, with 7 bases aligning to TRBD1. The trim removed 6 bases at V and 4 bases at J, leaving 8 bases unmatched. This CDR3 has 14 residues. Germline CDR1 and CDR2: SEHNR and FQNEAQ (reference sequence). CDR3 sequence reads: CASRPPGQRYGYTF. For the CDR3, the DNA is TGTGCCAGCAGGCCTCCGGGACAGCGCTATGGCTACACCTTC.

The V gene is TRBV6-1, the J gene TRBJ2-1; no definite D call. The CDR3 is made up of 14 amino acids. Germline lookup yields CDR1 MNHNS and CDR2 SASEGT. With 7 bases removed from V and 6 bases from J, the gap between germline ends came to 16 bases. The CDR3 sequence is CASTGPATINEQFF. Written as DNA, the CDR3 is TGTGCCAGCACTGGACCCGCTACTATCAATGAGCAGTTCTTC.

The chain is built from TRBV7-6 and TRBJ1-2, with D possibly being TRBD1 (6 bases). CDR1 is SGHVS and CDR2 is FNYEAQ in the germline V gene. V lost 5 bases to trimming and J lost 4 bases, with 11 bases between them. There are 13 residues in the CDR3. Here the CDR3 DNA reads TGTGCCAGCAGCCGGGACATATCCTATGGCTACACCTTC. The encoded protein is CASSRDISYGYTF.

This clone has a single count. This rearrangement joins TRBV10-3 to TRBJ1-1, with 7 bases lining up with TRBD1. The CDR3 has 16 residues. The germline V gene has CDR1 ENHRY and CDR2 SYGVKD. Trimming cost V 0 bases and J 1 base; bases outside gene matches: 5. The CDR3 reads CAISESETGRNTEAFF. The CDR3 nucleotides are TGTGCCATCAGTGAGTCGGAGACAGGGAGGAACACTGAAGCTTTCTTT.

CDR3 sequence: CASSEIQGARGSNQPQHF. The CDR3 DNA reads as TGCGCCAGCAGTGAGATACAGGGGGCGAGAGGAAGCAATCAGCCCCAGCATTTT. The chain has TRBV10-2 and TRBJ1-5; 9 bases agree with TRBD1. The CDR3 contains 18 residues. Unmatched junction bases numbered 9, after V lost 2 bases and J lost 1 base. From germline, CDR1 is WSHSY and CDR2 SAAADI.

The chain couples TRBV6-5 to TRBJ2-7; unclear D gene. Trimming left V 5 bases short and J 6 bases short, with 11 bases between. CDR1 and CDR2 (germline): MNHEY, SVGAGI. The CDR3 sequence is 12 residues long. The CDR3, as DNA: TGTGCCAGCAGTAAAACAACGGGCGAGCAGTACTTC. Translation: CASSKTTGEQYF.

V and J are TRBV10-3 and TRBJ1-1; 7 bases agree with TRBD1. The germline gives CDR1 ENHRY, CDR2 SYGVKD. V shed 10 bases, J shed 0 bases, and the junction held 5 bases outside the gene matches. The CDR3 loop spans 13 amino acids. The CDR3 region has the DNA TGTGCCACCAGACAGGGCTTGAACACTGAAGCTTTCTTT. This translates into CATRQGLNTEAFF.